This TCR beta chain stems from a study of blood T cell repertoires in COVID-19. Across the whole study: Samples came from the United States, Italy and Spain, spanning acute and convalescent COVID-19. T cells, B-cell-depleted T cells, or PBMCs supplied cDNA or gDNA.

Per the study methods: Amplifying reference gene primers gave estimates of nucleated cell counts. Libraries were prepared by immunoSEQ multiplex PCR; TCRdb keeps only in-frame clonotypes and omits some of them. The V and J calls and clone size are taken from that table; D and trimming were inferred from the DNA. The sample has roughly 500,000 clones, approximately 87% seen once. The CDR3 loop spans 15 amino acids. The germline gives CDR1 SNHLY, CDR2 FYNNEI. The ends were cut back, 3 bases at V and 4 bases at J, with 15 bases in the middle. The rearrangement links TRBV2 to TRBJ1-2; a possible D gene is TRBD1 (6 bases). This clonotype was obtained from a woman aged 40 to 50 who had recovered from COVID-19. The source material was PBMCs or T cells enriched from blood (not recorded which). The CDR3, as DNA: TGTGCCAGCAGTGACGAAGGGGGACGGGCCTATGGCTACACCTTC. Translating it yields CASSDEGGRAYGYTF.